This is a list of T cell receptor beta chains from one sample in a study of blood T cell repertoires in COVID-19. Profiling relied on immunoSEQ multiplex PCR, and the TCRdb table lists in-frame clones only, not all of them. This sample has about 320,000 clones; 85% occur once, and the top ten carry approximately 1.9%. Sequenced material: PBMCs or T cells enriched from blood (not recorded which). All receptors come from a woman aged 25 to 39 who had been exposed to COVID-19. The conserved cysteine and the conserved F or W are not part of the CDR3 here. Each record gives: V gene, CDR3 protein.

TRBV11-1	ASSLGGQGYT
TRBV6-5	ASSIYGDRETPLH
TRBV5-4	ASSHRGLGVNEQF
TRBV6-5	ASSPTALNTEAF
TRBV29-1	SVETGTKNIQY
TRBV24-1	ATSDGTGIGQPQH
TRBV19	ASSDGTGSSGANVLT
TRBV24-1	ATSDPDRGYEQY
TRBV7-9	ASSFKTGTGNTIY
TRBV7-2	ASSPGQGNEKLF
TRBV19	ASSGIGGGAPYNEQF
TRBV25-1	ASSGQGGTYEQY
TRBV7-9	ASSPVGNTIY
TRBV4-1	ASSHLWTGDTGELF
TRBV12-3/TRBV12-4	ASRSQENTEAF
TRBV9	ASSAHGQGAGNTIY
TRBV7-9	ASSNNPIAVEQY
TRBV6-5	ASSYSTGLSTDTQY
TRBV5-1	ASSPPQGAMYNEQF
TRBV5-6	ASSPRDRPYGYT
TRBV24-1	ATSGTGGSYEQY
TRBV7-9	ASSLVGLSNSPLH
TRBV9	ASSAGTANGYT
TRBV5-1	ASSATGRDQPQH
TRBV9	ASSSNRGLAYNEQF
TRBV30	AWSGTSGGYEQY
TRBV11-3	ASSLRQEETQY
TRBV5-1	ATGQGSGYGYT
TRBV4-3	ASSQDLREGNTIY
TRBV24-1	ATSDLRTSGDQETQY
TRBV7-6	ASSLEEGAQEKLF
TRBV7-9	ASSLWGEATEAF
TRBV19	ASSSEDRGMRGYT
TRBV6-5	ASRLRQVNTEAF
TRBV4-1	ASSQDNDRGLRSHNEQF
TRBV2	ASSGPDSRNTEAF
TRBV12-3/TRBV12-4	ASSLGQPSGYT
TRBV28	ASSQPSGSYEQY
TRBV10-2	ASSESIGVVDQPQH
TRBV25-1	ASKYRSSGVLT
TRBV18	ASSPGQVYEQY
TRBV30	AWKDYLSGNTIY
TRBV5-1	ASSPEGVSYEQY
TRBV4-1	ASSQEENSIGLAKNIQY
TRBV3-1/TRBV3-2	ASSAFEKNTEAF
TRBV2	ASSHPGGNEKLF